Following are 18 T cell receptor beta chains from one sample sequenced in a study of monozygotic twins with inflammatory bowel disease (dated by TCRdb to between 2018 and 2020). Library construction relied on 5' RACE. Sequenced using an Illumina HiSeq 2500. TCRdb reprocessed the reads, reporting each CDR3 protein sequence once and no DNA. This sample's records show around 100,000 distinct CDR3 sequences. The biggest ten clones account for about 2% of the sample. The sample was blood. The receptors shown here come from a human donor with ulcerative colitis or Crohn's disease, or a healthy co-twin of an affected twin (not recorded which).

The CDR3 sequence is CAISDSAPETQYF. V usage is TRBV10-3 and J usage is TRBJ2-5; checking the TCRdb D call of TRBD2 is not possible without DNA. The CDR3 is made up of 13 amino acids. CDR1 is ENHRY, CDR2 SYGVKD, per germline.

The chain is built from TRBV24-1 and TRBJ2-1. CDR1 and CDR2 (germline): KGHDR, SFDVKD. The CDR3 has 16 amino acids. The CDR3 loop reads CATSDNGGGSYNEQFF.

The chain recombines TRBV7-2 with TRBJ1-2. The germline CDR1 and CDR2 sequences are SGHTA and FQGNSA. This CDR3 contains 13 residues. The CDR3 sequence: CASSLEQLYGYTF.

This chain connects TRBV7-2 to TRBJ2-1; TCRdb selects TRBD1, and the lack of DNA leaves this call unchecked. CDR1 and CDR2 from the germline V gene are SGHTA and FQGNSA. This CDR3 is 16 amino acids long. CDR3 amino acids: CASSLGLNNPWNEQFF.

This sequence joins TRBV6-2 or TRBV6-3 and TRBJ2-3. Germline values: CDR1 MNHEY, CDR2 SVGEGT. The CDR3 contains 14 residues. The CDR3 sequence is CASSSEGLTDTQYF.

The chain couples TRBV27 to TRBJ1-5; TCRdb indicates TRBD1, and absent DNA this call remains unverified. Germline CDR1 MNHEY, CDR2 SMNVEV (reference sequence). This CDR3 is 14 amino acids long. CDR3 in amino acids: CASARGDAGATQHF.

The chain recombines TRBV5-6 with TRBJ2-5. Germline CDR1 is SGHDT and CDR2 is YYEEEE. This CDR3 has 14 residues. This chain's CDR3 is CASSLVGAQETQYF.

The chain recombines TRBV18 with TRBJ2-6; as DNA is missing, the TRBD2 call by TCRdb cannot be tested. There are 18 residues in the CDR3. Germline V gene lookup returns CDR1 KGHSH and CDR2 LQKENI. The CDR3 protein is CASSPRNSGSSGANVLTF.

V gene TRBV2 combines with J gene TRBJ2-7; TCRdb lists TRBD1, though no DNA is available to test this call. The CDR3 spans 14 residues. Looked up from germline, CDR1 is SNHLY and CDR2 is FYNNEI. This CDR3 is CASSGVTGDYEQYF.

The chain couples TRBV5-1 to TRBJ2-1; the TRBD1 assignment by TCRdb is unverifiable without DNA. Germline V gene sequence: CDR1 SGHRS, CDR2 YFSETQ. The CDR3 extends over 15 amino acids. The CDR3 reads CASSLQGSSYNEQFF.

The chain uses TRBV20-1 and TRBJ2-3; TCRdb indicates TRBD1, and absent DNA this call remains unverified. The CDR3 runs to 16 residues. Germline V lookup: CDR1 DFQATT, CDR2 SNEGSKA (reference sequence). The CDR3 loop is CSASRETGYSTDTQYF.

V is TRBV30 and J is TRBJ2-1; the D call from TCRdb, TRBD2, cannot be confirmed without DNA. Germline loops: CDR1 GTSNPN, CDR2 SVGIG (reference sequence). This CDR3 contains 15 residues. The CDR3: CAWSVGLAGKNEQFF.

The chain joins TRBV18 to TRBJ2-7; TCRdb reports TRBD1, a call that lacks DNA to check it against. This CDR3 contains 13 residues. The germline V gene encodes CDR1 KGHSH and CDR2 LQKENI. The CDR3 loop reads CASSSRGEYEQYF.

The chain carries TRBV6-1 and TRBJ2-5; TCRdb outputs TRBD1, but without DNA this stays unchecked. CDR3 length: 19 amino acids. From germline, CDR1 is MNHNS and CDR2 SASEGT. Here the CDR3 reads CASSQPSTGTGLRQETQYF.

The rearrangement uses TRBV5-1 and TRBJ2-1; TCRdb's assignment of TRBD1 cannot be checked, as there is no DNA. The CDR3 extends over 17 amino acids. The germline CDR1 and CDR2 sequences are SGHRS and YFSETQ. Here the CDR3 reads CASSLAGGMGTYNEQFF.

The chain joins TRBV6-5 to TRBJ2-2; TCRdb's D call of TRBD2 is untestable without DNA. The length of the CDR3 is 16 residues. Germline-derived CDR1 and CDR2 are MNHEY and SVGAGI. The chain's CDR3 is CASSYSNLAGTGELFF.

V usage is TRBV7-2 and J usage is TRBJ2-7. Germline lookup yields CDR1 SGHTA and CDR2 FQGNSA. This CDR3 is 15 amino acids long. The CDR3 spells CASSIAWGRFNEQYF.

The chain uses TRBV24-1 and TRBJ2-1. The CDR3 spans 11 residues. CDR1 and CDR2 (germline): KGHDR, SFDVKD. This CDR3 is CATSLYNEQFF.